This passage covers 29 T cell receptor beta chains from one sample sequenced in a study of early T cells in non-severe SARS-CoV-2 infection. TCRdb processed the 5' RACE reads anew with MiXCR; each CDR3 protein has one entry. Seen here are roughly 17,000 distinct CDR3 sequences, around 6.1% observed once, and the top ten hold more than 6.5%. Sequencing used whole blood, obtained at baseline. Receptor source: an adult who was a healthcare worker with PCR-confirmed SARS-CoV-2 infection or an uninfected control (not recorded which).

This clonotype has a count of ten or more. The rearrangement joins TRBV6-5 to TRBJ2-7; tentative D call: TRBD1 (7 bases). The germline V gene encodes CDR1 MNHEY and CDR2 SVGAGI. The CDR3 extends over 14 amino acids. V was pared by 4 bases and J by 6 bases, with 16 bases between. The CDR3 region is CASSWGEQGTEQYF. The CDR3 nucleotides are TGTGCCAGCAGTTGGGGGGAACAGGGGACCGAGCAGTACTTC.

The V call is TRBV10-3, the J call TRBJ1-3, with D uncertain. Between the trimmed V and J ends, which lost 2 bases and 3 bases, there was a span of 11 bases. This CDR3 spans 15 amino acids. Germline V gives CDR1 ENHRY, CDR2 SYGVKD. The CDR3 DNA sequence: TGTGCCATCAGTGAGGCGGGAAGGGATGGAAACACCATATATTTT. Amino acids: CAISEAGRDGNTIYF.

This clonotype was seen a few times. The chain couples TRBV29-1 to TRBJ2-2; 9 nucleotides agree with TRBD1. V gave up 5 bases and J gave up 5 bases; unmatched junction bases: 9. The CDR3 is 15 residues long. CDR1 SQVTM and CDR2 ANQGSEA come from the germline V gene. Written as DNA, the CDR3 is TGCAGCGTTAGCCAGGGACAGGGTCAAACCGGGGAGCTGTTTTTT. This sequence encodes CSVSQGQGQTGELFF.

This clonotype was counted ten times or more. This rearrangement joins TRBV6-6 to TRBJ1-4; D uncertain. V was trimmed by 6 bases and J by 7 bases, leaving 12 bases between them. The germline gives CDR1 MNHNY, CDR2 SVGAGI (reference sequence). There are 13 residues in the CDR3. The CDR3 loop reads CASRNTWGEKLFF. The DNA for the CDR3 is TGTGCCAGCAGAAATACCTGGGGTGAAAAACTGTTTTTT.

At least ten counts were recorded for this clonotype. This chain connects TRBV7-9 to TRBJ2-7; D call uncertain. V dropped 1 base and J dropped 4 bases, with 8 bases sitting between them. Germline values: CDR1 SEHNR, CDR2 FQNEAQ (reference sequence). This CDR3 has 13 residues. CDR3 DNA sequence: TGTGCCAGCAGCTTAGTTGGGGAATACGAGCAGTACTTC. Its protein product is CASSLVGEYEQYF.

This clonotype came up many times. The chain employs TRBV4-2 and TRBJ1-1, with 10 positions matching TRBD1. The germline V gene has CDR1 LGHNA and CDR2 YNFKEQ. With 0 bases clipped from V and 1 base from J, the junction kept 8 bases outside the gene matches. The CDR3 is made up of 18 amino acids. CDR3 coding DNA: TGTGCCAGCAGCCAAGACCCGGGACAGGGGATCTCGAACACTGAAGCTTTCTTT. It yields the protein CASSQDPGQGISNTEAFF.

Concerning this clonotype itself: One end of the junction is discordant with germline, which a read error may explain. The CDR3 sequence: CVSSPSGGASTDTQYF. Here the CDR3 DNA reads TGTGTCAGCAGCCCCAGCGGGGGGGCTAGCACAGATACGCAGTATTTT. The J gene is TRBJ2-3, the V gene TRBV7-3; 10 bases agree with TRBD2. The germline gives CDR1 SGHTA, CDR2 FQGTGA. The CDR3 is made up of 16 amino acids.

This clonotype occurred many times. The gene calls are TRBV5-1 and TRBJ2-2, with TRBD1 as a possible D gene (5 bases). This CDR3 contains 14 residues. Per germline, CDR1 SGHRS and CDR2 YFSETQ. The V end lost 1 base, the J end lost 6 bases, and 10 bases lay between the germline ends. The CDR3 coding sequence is TGCGCCAGCAGCTTGAGTTGGGGCCCCGGGGAGCTGTTTTTT. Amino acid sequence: CASSLSWGPGELFF.

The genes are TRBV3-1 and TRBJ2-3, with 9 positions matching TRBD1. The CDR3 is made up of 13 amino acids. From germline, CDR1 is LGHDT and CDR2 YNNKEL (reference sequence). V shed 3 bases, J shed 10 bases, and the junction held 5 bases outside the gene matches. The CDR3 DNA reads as TGTGCCAGCAGCCAGGGACAGGGTACGGCGCAGTATTTT. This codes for CASSQGQGTAQYF.

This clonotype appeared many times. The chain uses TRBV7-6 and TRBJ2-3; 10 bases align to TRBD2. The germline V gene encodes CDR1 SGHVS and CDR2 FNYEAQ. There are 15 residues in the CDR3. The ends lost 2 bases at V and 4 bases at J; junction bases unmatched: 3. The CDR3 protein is CASSLTSGASDTQYF. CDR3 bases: TGTGCCAGCAGCTTAACTAGCGGGGCGTCAGATACGCAGTATTTT.

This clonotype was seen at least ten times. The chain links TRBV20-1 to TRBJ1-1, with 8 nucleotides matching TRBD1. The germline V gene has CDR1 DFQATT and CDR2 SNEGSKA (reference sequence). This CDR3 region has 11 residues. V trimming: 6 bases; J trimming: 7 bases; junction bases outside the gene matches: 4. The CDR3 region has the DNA TGCAGTGCCCGGACAGGGTATGAAGCTTTCTTT. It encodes CSARTGYEAFF.

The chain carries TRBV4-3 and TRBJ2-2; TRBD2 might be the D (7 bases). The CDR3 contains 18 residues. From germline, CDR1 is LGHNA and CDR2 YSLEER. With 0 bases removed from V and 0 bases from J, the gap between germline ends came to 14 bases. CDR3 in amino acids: CASSQDRGGGSNTGELFF. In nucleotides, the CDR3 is TGCGCCAGCAGCCAAGATAGGGGAGGGGGATCGAACACCGGGGAGCTGTTTTTT.

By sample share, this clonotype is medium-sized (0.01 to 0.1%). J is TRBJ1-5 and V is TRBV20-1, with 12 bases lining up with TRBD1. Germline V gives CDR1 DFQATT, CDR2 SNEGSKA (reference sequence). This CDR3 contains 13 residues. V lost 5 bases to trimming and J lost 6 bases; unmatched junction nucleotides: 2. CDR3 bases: TGCAGTGCTGGGACAGGGGGCGGTCAGCCCCAGCATTTT. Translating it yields CSAGTGGGQPQHF.

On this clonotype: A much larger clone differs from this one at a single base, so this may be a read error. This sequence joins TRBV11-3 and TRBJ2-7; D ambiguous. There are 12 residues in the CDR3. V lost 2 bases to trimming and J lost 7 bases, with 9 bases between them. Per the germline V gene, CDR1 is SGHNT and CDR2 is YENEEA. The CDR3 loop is CASSLNLAEQYF. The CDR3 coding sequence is TGTGCCAGCAGCTTAAATCTGGCAGAGCAGTACTTC.

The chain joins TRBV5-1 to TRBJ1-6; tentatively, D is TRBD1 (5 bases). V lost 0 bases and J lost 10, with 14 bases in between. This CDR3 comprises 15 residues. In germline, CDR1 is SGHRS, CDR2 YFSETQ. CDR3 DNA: TGCGCCAGCAGCTTGGGACGGGGACGTGAATCACCCCTCCACTTT. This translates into CASSLGRGRESPLHF.

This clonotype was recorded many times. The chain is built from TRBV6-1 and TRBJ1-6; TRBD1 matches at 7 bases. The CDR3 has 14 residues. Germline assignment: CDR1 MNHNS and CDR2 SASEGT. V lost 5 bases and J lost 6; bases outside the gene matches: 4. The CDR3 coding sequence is TGTGCCAGCAGTCAGGACAGGTCTAATTCACCCCTCCACTTT. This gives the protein CASSQDRSNSPLHF.

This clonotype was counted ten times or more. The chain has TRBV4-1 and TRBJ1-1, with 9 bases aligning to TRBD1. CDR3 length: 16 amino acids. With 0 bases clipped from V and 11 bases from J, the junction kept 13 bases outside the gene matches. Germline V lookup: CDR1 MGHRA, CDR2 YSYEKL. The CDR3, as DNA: TGCGCCAGCAGCCAAGATCCGGGACAGGGTTGGGGAGAGGCTTTCTTT. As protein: CASSQDPGQGWGEAFF.

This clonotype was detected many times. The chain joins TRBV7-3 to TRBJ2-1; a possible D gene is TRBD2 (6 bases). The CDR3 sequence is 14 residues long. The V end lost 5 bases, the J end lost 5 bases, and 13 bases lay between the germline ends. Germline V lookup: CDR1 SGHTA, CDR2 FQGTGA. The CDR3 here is CASSRTGVNNEQFF. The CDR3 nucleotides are TGTGCCAGCAGCAGGACGGGGGTAAACAATGAGCAGTTCTTC. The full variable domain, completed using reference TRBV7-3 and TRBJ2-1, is GAGVSQTPSNKVTEKGKYVELRCDPISGHTALYWYRQSLGQGPEFLIYFQGTGAADDSGLPNDRFFAVRPEGSVSTLKIQRTERGDSAVYLCASSRTGVNNEQFFGPGTRLTVL.

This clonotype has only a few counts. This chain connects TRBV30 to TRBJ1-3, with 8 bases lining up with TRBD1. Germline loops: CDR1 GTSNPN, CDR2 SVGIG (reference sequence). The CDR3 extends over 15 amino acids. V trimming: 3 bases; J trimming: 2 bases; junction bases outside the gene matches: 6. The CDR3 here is CAWRERTGPGNTIYF. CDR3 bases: TGTGCCTGGAGGGAACGGACAGGGCCTGGAAACACCATATATTTT.

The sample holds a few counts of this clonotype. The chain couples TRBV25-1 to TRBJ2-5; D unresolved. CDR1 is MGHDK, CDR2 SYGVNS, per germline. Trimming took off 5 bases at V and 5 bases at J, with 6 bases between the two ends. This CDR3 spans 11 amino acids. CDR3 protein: CASSTYETQYF. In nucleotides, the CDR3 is TGTGCCAGCAGTACCTATGAGACCCAGTACTTC.

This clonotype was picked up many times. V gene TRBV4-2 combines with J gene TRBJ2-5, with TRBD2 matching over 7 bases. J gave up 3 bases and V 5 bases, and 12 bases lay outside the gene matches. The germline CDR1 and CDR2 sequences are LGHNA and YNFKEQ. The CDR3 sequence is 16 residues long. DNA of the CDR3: TGTGCCAGCAGCTACAGACCGGGACTACCCGAAGAGACCCAGTACTTC. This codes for CASSYRPGLPEETQYF.

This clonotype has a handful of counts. This CDR3 is CSARDLTGVFITDTQYF. The CDR3 DNA reads TGCAGTGCTAGAGATTTGACAGGGGTCTTTATCACAGATACGCAGTATTTT. V is TRBV20-1 and J is TRBJ2-3; 8 positions match TRBD1. CDR3 length: 17 amino acids. The ends lost 0 bases at V and 2 bases at J; junction bases unmatched: 10. Germline assignment: CDR1 DFQATT and CDR2 SNEGSKA (reference sequence).

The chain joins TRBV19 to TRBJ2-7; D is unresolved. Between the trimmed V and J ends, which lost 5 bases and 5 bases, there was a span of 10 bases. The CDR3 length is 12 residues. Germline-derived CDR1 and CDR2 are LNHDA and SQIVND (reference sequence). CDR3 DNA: TGTGCCAGTAGTTCCCTGTTGGACGAGCAGTACTTC. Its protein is CASSSLLDEQYF.

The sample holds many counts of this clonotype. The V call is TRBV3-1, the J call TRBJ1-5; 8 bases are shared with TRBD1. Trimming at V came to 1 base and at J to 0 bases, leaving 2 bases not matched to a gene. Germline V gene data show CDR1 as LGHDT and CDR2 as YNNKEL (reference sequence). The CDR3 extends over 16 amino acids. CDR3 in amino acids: CASSQAGGSSNQPQHF. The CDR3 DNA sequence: TGTGCCAGCAGCCAAGCAGGGGGCTCTAGCAATCAGCCCCAGCATTTT.

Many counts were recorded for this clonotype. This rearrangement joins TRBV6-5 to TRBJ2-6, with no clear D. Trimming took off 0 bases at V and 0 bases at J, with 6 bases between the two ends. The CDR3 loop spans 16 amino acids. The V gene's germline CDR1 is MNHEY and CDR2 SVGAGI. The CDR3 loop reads CASSYSSGSGANVLTF. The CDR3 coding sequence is TGTGCCAGCAGTTACTCGAGTGGCTCTGGGGCCAACGTCCTGACTTTC.

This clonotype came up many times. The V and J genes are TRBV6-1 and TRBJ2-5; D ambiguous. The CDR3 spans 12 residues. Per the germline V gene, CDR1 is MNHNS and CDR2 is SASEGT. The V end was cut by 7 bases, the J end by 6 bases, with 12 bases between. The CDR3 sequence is CASKTRLQTQYF. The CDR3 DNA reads TGTGCCAGCAAAACCCGCTTGCAGACCCAGTACTTC.

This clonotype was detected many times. This chain's CDR3 is CASSYSFDRGAYEQYF. CDR3 bases: TGTGCCAGCAGTTACTCGTTTGACAGGGGGGCCTACGAGCAGTACTTC. The chain is built from TRBV6-5 and TRBJ2-7; 9 bases are a match to TRBD1. V shed 0 bases, J shed 2 bases, and the junction held 5 bases outside the gene matches. The CDR3 length is 16 residues. Looked up from germline, CDR1 is MNHEY and CDR2 is SVGAGI.

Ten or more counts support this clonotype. For the CDR3, the DNA is TGTGCCAGCAGTGAAGGGGACAGGGTGGGCACTGAAGCTTTCTTT. It codes for CASSEGDRVGTEAFF. This chain links TRBV6-6 with TRBJ1-1; 9 nucleotides line up with TRBD1. Per the germline V gene, CDR1 is MNHNY and CDR2 is SVGAGI (reference sequence). The CDR3 is made up of 15 amino acids. V trimming: 5 bases; J trimming: 4 bases; junction bases outside the gene matches: 8.

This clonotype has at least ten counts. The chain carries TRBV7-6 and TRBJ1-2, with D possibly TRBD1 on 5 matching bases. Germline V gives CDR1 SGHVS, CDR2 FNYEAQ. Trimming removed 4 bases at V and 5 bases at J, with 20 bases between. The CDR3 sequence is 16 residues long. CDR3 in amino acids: CASSSTEDPEGYGYTF. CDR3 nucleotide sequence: TGTGCCAGCAGCTCGACAGAGGACCCTGAGGGGTATGGCTACACCTTC.